A selection of T cell receptor beta chains follows, all from one sample in a study of PD-L1 blockade in urothelial cancer. Produced via immunoSEQ multiplex PCR; TCRdb's table is partial and in-frame only. The data hold over 45,000 clones, with 86% observed a single time. The sample in question was PBMCs, obtained around atezolizumab (anti-PD-L1) treatment. The source of these receptors is a man aged 55-75 years with urothelial cancer. Both conserved end residues are part of each CDR3. The size entry is marked missing in some rows and otherwise reads once, few, many or a size class.

TRBV19	TRBJ2-1	.	CASSIPSGVYNEQFF
TRBV2	TRBJ1-1	.	CASSGNRGLGTEAFF
TRBV28	TRBJ1-5	.	CASSFWLDGTGSVNQPQHF
TRBV7-9	TRBJ1-3	.	CASSSNPKGAYGNTIYF
TRBV18	TRBJ1-1	.	CASSPPQGAFYTEAFF
TRBV6-1	TRBJ1-2	few	CASSEAQGTNYGYTF
TRBV13	TRBJ2-5	.	CASSLMLGGQGTQYF
TRBV5-1	TRBJ1-5	.	CASSPGQNQPQHF
TRBV5-6	TRBJ1-5	.	CASSLSGSGLINQPQHF
TRBV5-1	TRBJ1-3	.	CASSLDRFAGNTIYF
TRBV7-9	TRBJ1-5	.	CASSLAEGSQPQHF
TRBV7-6	TRBJ2-1	.	CASSLSTDVPYNEQFF
TRBV5-1	TRBJ2-2	.	CASSLVDRGTGTGELFF
TRBV27	TRBJ1-6	.	CASSLLGGNYNSPLHF
TRBV18	TRBJ2-1	once	CASSSDRDYNEQFF
TRBV27	TRBJ1-1	.	CASSKLQVFTEAFF
TRBV18	TRBJ1-5	.	CASSSLGEQPQHF
TRBV5-6	TRBJ1-6	.	CASTLSGGQRNSPLHF
TRBV4-3	TRBJ2-7	few	CASSQLSGGSYEQYF
TRBV5-4	TRBJ1-2	.	CASSFRDRVNYGYTF
TRBV6-1	TRBJ1-6	.	CASTSGQDYSPLHF
TRBV15	TRBJ1-5	.	CATSELRQPQHF
TRBV6-1	TRBJ1-1	.	CASTSEAFF
TRBV7-9	TRBJ1-6	.	CASSPPGTANSPLHF
TRBV29-1	TRBJ2-1	.	CSLVASYNEQFF
TRBV10-2	TRBJ1-1	.	CASSPRLGNTEAFF
TRBV19	TRBJ2-1	.	CASSMEDRAGVFDEQFF
TRBV19	TRBJ1-1	.	CASSMGDRGRISHEAFF
TRBV7-9	TRBJ1-5	.	CASSSGVWGGDQPQHF
TRBV7-6	TRBJ2-3	.	CASSILAGVSTDTQYF